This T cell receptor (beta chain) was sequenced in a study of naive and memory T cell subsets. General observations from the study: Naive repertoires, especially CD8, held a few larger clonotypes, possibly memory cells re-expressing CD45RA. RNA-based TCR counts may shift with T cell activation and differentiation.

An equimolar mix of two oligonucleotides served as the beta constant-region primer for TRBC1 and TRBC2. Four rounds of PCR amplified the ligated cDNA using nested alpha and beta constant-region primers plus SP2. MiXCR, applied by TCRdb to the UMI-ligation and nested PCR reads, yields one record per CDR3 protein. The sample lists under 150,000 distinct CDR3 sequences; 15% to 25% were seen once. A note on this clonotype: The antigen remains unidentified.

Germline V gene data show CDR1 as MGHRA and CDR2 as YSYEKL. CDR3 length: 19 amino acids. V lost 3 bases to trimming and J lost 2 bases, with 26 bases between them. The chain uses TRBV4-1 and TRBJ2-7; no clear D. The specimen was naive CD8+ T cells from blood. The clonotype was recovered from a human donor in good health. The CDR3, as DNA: TGCGCCAGCAGCCAGGTCGCCCCCGAGTCTAGTAATTTAGCCTACGAGCAGTACTTC. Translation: CASSQVAPESSNLAYEQYF.